This T cell receptor beta chain was identified during a study of OX40 agonist ivuxolimab in advanced cancers. Whole-study context: Six ivuxolimab dose levels, 0.01 to 10 mg/kg, were given intravenously every 2 weeks. Dose-escalation cases comprised hepatocellular carcinoma, melanoma, renal cell or head and neck cancer.

Study-wide points: The CD4+ and CD8+ T cells in the blood had expanded clonally by week 6 at 0.1 to 3.0 mg/kg.

This CDR3 is built from 16 residues. Germline loops: CDR1 MNHEY, CDR2 SMNVEV (reference sequence). J was trimmed by 2 bases and V by 4 bases; bases with no gene match: 5. As to this clone: Antigen: not known.

TCRdb's copy holds only in-frame clones and misses some; the assay was immunoSEQ multiplex PCR. Among nearly 80,000 clones listed, roughly 94% were seen once. This clonotype originated in an adult with an advanced solid tumor such as melanoma, head and neck, liver or kidney cancer. This sample comprised CD4+ or CD8+ T cells sorted from blood, obtained in a trial of the OX40 agonist ivuxolimab. The rearrangement links TRBV27 to TRBJ2-7; 13 bases are shared with TRBD2. In nucleotides, the CDR3 is TGTGCCAGCAGTTCCCTGACTAGCGGGAGGACCTACGAGCAGTACTTC. Translation gives CASSSLTSGRTYEQYF.